This T cell receptor beta chain derives from a study of cytomegalovirus exposure and HLA in healthy donors. Looking at the study overall: An earlier analysis found some 100 million unique TCR beta sequences from about 190 million T cells. Drawn from HLA-typed donors, approximately 85 million unique TCRs were held in an early data release.

The CDR3 totals 14 residues. Between the trimmed V and J ends, which lost 6 bases and 5 bases, there was a span of 14 bases. The germline V gene has CDR1 MNHEY and CDR2 SVGAGI. This clone was detected only a few times. Antigen unknown. The PCR used 60 Vbeta and 13 Jbeta primers. This table comes from immunoSEQ multiplex PCR, and its TCRdb copy is limited to in-frame clones, with some not included. The profile shows 200,000 to 250,000 clones, more than 70% of them singletons. Overall study findings and caveats: Within an earlier analysis, most TCR beta V segments proved productive either about 90% or about 30% of the time.

The sequence came from a human donor in good health. The rearrangement uses TRBV6-5 and TRBJ1-5; the D is unclear. What was sequenced was PBMCs. This CDR3 is CASRPVMGDQPQHF. DNA of the CDR3: TGTGCCAGCAGACCCGTGATGGGCGATCAGCCCCAGCATTTT.